This TCR beta chain appears in the sequencing data of a study of PD-L1 blockade in urothelial cancer (TCRdb year 2017). Notes on the research overall: Every patient began therapy around 2014 and was given atezolizumab 1,200 mg intravenously every 3 weeks. Twenty-five of 29 patients were identified as males with urothelial cancer of bladder origin, and a prior smoking history was reported by 18 of 29 patients. An ECOG performance status of 0 or 1 was recorded for the patients, and 0 to 3 prior chemotherapy regimens had been received by the patients. Blood samples were analyzed at 3 weeks after treatment start (second dose) and at 6 weeks after treatment start. Blood samples yielded a median of approximately 150,000 T cells and more than 80,000 unique TCRs, with median clonality roughly 0.084. Somatic, immune and clinical correlates of response to PD-L1 blockade with atezolizumab in urothelial cancer were the focus of an exploratory multi-omic analysis. Pretreatment tumor samples, along with matched peripheral blood collected serially before and after atezolizumab treatment, underwent TCR sequencing. Progression-free survival longer than 6 months counted as durable clinical benefit, and TCR features were additionally tested against both progression-free and overall survival. In the same patients, whole exome sequencing and RNA sequencing of pretreatment tumors were performed in addition to TCR sequencing. Durable clinical benefit was achieved by nine patients and was not achieved by 20 patients. Pretreatment blood TCR-seq was available for about 27 patients, at least one posttreatment blood collection was obtained for approximately 25 patients, and tumor TCR-seq was available for approximately 25 patients.

Each PCR received spiked-in synthetic TCR analog templates so that absolute template abundance could be estimated from read counts. TCRbeta CDR3 regions were amplified from genomic DNA with bias-controlled V and J gene primers using the immunoSEQ assay. Sequencing of rearranged TCRbeta segments was done at approximately 20X coverage. On the study's bioinformatics: Sequencing errors were corrected by clustering, and CDR3s were annotated against IMGT so that V, D and J genes could be assigned. Downstream analyses used only productive TCRbeta rearrangements, leaving out any out-of-frame or stop-codon sequences. To compute clonality, Shannon entropy was normalized by the log of the number of unique productive sequences and then subtracted from one. Clones differing between time points or between blood and tumor were identified using Fisher's exact test with Benjamini-Hochberg correction, with an adjusted p below 0.01 applied as the threshold. TCRdb mirrors the immuneACCESS table, restricted to in-frame sequences. Some clones are absent from its copies; in checked studies, under half trace to an unresolved V gene, and the reason for the others is unknown. The DNA was the basis for D and trimming; V, J and clone size are from that table. This sample comprises about 51,000 clones, 70% to 90% of them detected only once. Under 2.5% of the sample goes to the ten largest clones.

The cysteine opens and the phenylalanine closes a CDR3 of 13 amino acids. The retained sequence is limited to the CDR3, 39 bases, with the frame set at the first base. Trimming costs V 5 bases and J 8 bases, and their ends lie 15 bases apart. Taken from the germline V gene, the CDR1 and CDR2 loops are KGHSH and LQKENI. Of note for this clone: No cognate antigen has been identified for it. No much larger clonotype is one base removed from it; base qualities were not supplied.

The meaning of the sample's time point label: peripheral blood 6 weeks after treatment start. The cohort comprised around 30 patients with locally advanced or metastatic urothelial carcinoma treated at Memorial Sloan Kettering on a trial protocol. Peripheral blood mononuclear cells were collected from each patient pretreatment and during treatment, giving between 1 and 8 total time points per patient. The Qiagen DNeasy Blood extraction kit was used to purify genomic DNA from total PBMCs and tumor samples. PBMCs were collected pretreatment and during treatment, and were isolated and stored as previously described. The investigation overall reported the following: A pretreatment peripheral blood TCR clonality below the median was linked to improved progression-free and overall survival. Small sample size (n ≈ 29) and many exploratory analyses mean the results are intended to be hypothesis-generating. Among patients with durable benefit, tumor-associated TCR clones showed greater expansion in peripheral blood 3 weeks after treatment started (n of about 21, p = 0.022).

The material sequenced was PBMCs, taken around atezolizumab (anti-PD-L1) treatment. The sequence joins TRBV18 to TRBJ1-1, with the D gene uncertain. This TCR derives from a man in his fifties or sixties with urothelial cancer. The CDR3 loop reads CASSSPSVVEAFF. The nucleotides read TGTGCCAGCTCATCCCCGAGCGTAGTCGAAGCTTTCTTT.